This note documents a single T cell receptor beta chain sequence. What this receptor recognizes is not known. One base away there is no much larger clone; base qualities are not given. One collaborating source in Seattle enrolled patients while the patients were actively infected and followed the patients over time throughout the course of disease. Each collaborating institution followed its own protocols to collect whole blood in K2EDTA tubes. Collaborator samples were shipped for TCRbeta analysis as frozen whole blood, isolated PBMCs, or DNA extracted from either sample type. The entry originates in a study of blood T cell repertoires in COVID-19 (dated by TCRdb to about 2020). For the wider study: Samples from collaborators originated in the United States, Italy and Spain and spanned both the acute and convalescent phases of COVID-19. HLA class I and class II types, where available, came from metadata supplied by the sample provider rather than from assay-based typing. Samples came from the ongoing ImmuneRACE study (first 160 participants) plus 1,254 subjects from 6 global collaborators. The material from the prospective study consisted of cDNA or gDNA derived from T cells, B-cell-depleted T cells, or PBMCs. Nearly every sample came with metadata listing a de-identified subject ID, COVID-19 status, age in years and sex. A freely available public database, intended as a resource for researchers studying the immune response to SARS-CoV-2, is where the repertoires were released. Deeply sampled blood TCRbeta repertoires from subjects exposed to, actively infected with, or recovered from COVID-19 were included in the dataset.

The research as a whole found: How much clinical and demographic metadata was included differed by source and by participant, and the metadata was provided uncurated.

CDR1 and CDR2 are read off the germline V gene (reference sequence) as LNHDA and SQIVND. The V end loses 9 bases and the J end loses 8 bases, and a stretch of 13 bases separates them. Taken from cysteine to phenylalanine, the CDR3 has 12 residues. Of all the DNA, just the CDR3 is kept, 36 bases in frame from base 1. TCRbeta CDR3 regions were amplified from genomic DNA using the immunoSEQ Assay, a bias-controlled multiplex PCR. The authors' pipeline ran thus. The number of nucleated cells in each sample was estimated from the amplification of reference gene primers within the assay. To quantify the absolute abundance of each unique TCRbeta CDR3 rearrangement, sequence reads were collapsed and filtered. Productive Simpson clonality was computed per sample as the square root of Simpson's diversity index over productive rearrangements. TCRdb mirrors the immuneACCESS table, restricted to in-frame sequences. Some clones are absent from its copies; in checked studies, under half trace to an unresolved V gene, and the reason for the others is unknown. Clone size and the V and J calls come from that table; the DNA yielded D and trimming. The sample table shows about 230,000 clones, and approximately 90% are seen once. The biggest ten clones account for 9.5% to 13% of the sample.

The chain employs TRBV19 and TRBJ1-4; the D gene remains uncertain. Sequencing used peripheral blood. The receptor was derived from a man in his forties or fifties with COVID-19, enrolled during active disease. This receptor has the CDR3 CASTPGGEKLFF. The DNA reads as follows: TGTGCCAGCACCCCGGGAGGGGAAAAACTGTTTTTT.